These T cell receptor beta chains were read from a single sample in a study of T cells after posttransplantation cyclophosphamide. This table comes from immunoSEQ multiplex PCR, and its TCRdb copy is limited to in-frame clones, with some not included. Of about 22,000 clones listed, more than 80% were seen once; the top ten hold less than 9.5%. The source material was PBMCs, sampled after an allogeneic stem cell transplant with a calcineurin inhibitor and methotrexate. These receptors all come from a female patient aged 50-65 years who received an allogeneic stem cell transplant from an unrelated donor, was CMV-positive, and had chronic GVHD only. The T cells may come from the graft donor. CDR3s include the opening cysteine and the closing phenylalanine or tryptophan. A D gene is named only where the DNA matches it firmly. For some rows the clone size is stated as once, few or many, or as a class when expanded; others skip it.

d_gene	v_gene	abundance	j_gene	CDR3aa	CDR3nt
TRBD1	TRBV11-3	few	TRBJ2-2	CASSYRGFGELFF	TGTGCCAGCAGCTACAGGGGGTTCGGGGAGCTGTTTTTT
TRBD2	TRBV27	-	TRBJ2-2	CASSLRLAGGSGELFF	TGTGCCAGCAGTTTAAGGCTAGCGGGCGGCTCCGGGGAGCTGTTTTTT
TRBD1	TRBV5-1	-	TRBJ1-2	CASSFTGTGGYGYTF	TGCGCCAGCAGCTTCACCGGGACAGGGGGCTATGGCTACACCTTC
-	TRBV28	-	TRBJ2-4	CASSDANRASDAKNIQYF	TGTGCCAGCAGTGATGCAAACAGGGCATCAGACGCCAAAAACATTCAGTACTTC
-	TRBV11-2	-	TRBJ2-3	CASSLIGAGDTQYF	TGTGCCAGCAGCTTAATCGGGGCGGGGGATACGCAGTATTTT
-	TRBV30	-	TRBJ1-5	CAWSWQSNQPQHF	TGTGCCTGGAGCTGGCAGAGCAATCAGCCCCAGCATTTT
TRBD1	TRBV6-6	few	TRBJ1-5	CASRTTGTGAQPQHF	TGTGCCAGCAGGACTACCGGGACAGGGGCCCAGCCCCAGCATTTT
TRBD1	TRBV19	-	TRBJ1-5	CASTQGAGSNQPQHF	TGTGCCAGTACCCAGGGGGCGGGAAGCAATCAGCCCCAGCATTTT
-	TRBV6-6	-	TRBJ2-3	CASSPSETSTDTQYF	TGTGCCAGCAGTCCGTCAGAGACTAGCACAGATACGCAGTATTTT
-	TRBV6-4	few	TRBJ2-5	CASSPTGQETQYF	TGTGCCAGCAGCCCAACCGGTCAAGAGACCCAGTACTTC
-	TRBV7-2	-	TRBJ2-2	CASSPRFMISTGELFF	TGTGCCAGCAGTCCCCGGTTTATGATAAGCACCGGGGAGCTGTTTTTT
TRBD1	TRBV18	-	TRBJ2-7	CASSLGQGPYEQYF	TGTGCCAGCTCACTGGGACAGGGCCCCTACGAGCAGTACTTC
TRBD1	TRBV28	-	TRBJ1-1	CASKGTGAGTEAFF	TGTGCCAGCAAGGGGACAGGGGCGGGGACTGAAGCTTTCTTT
TRBD1	TRBV19	-	TRBJ1-6	CASSTPDRGNSPLHF	TGTGCCAGTAGTACCCCAGACAGGGGAAATTCACCCCTCCACTTT
-	TRBV14	few	TRBJ1-1	CASSQHPITGRNTEAFF	TGTGCCAGCAGCCAACACCCCATTACAGGGCGCAACACTGAAGCTTTCTTT
-	TRBV28	-	TRBJ2-7	CASSLVGLTYEQYF	TGTGCCAGCAGTTTGGTCGGACTAACCTACGAGCAGTACTTC
TRBD1	TRBV6-1	-	TRBJ1-5	CASSESHRGPNQPQHF	TGTGCCAGCAGTGAGTCCCACAGGGGGCCCAATCAGCCCCAGCATTTT
-	TRBV19	-	TRBJ2-1	CASSSILGEQFF	TGTGCCAGTAGTTCGATACTAGGTGAGCAGTTCTTC
-	TRBV6-6	few	TRBJ1-5	CASSWSGNQPQHF	TGTGCCAGCAGTTGGTCGGGTAATCAGCCCCAGCATTTT
-	TRBV30	-	TRBJ1-4	CAWGWGGEKLFF	TGTGCCTGGGGTTGGGGGGGTGAAAAACTGTTTTTT
-	TRBV28	-	TRBJ1-5	CASSRPGGNGNQPQHF	TGTGCCAGCAGCCGACCCGGGGGAAATGGCAATCAGCCCCAGCATTTT
-	TRBV4-1	-	TRBJ2-7	CASSHSLTGSYEQYF	TGCGCCAGCAGCCACAGCTTGACAGGTTCCTACGAGCAGTACTTC
TRBD1	TRBV4-1	-	TRBJ2-6	CASSQDRQGLSGANVLTF	TGCGCCAGCAGCCAAGACCGACAGGGCCTCTCTGGGGCCAACGTCCTGACTTTC
-	TRBV28	once	TRBJ2-7	CASSSGAYEQYF	TGTGCCAGCAGCTCCGGGGCCTACGAGCAGTACTTC
-	TRBV7-9	few	TRBJ1-2	CASSLRENYGYTF	TGTGCCAGCAGCTTGAGGGAGAACTATGGCTACACCTTC
TRBD2	TRBV18	once	TRBJ2-5	CASSPIAGLETQYF	TGTGCCAGCTCACCCATAGCGGGTCTAGAGACCCAGTACTTC
TRBD2	TRBV2	-	TRBJ2-3	CASSVGLEPTDTQYF	TGTGCCAGCAGTGTGGGACTAGAACCCACAGATACGCAGTATTTT
-	TRBV5-1	-	TRBJ2-7	CASSFGDSGDEQYF	TGCGCCAGCAGCTTCGGGGACTCCGGCGACGAGCAGTACTTC
-	TRBV30	-	TRBJ1-5	CAWSLGVRGNQPQHF	TGTGCCTGGAGTTTAGGGGTAAGAGGCAATCAGCCCCAGCATTTT
TRBD1	TRBV27	once	TRBJ1-1	CASTSVPGQGATEAFF	TGTGCCAGCACCTCAGTGCCGGGACAGGGGGCAACTGAAGCTTTCTTT
-	TRBV5-4	-	TRBJ2-1	CASSLSPVSSYNEQFF	TGTGCCAGCAGCTTGTCCCCAGTAAGCTCCTACAATGAGCAGTTCTTC
TRBD2	TRBV5-4	-	TRBJ2-3	CASSLAVSGSTDTQYF	TGTGCCAGCAGCTTGGCCGTTAGCGGGAGCACAGATACGCAGTATTTT
-	TRBV7-9	-	TRBJ2-7	CASSDLDTTRDEQYF	TGTGCCAGCAGCGATCTCGACACGACTAGGGACGAGCAGTACTTC
TRBD1	TRBV28	-	TRBJ1-2	CASAPGTGYIYGYTF	TGTGCCAGCGCCCCCGGGACAGGGTATATCTATGGCTACACCTTC
TRBD1	TRBV5-4	-	TRBJ2-3	CASSRGRDRGRDTQYF	TGTGCCAGCAGCCGTGGACGGGACAGGGGGCGAGATACGCAGTATTTT
TRBD1	TRBV9	-	TRBJ1-6	CASSVAVLTGDSPLHF	TGTGCCAGCAGCGTAGCTGTCCTGACAGGGGATTCACCCCTCCACTTT
-	TRBV5-1	once	TRBJ2-5	CASSPRSREKETQYF	TGCGCCAGCAGCCCTAGGTCGAGGGAAAAAGAGACCCAGTACTTC
-	TRBV7-2	-	TRBJ2-3	CASSLTLFSTDTQYF	TGTGCCAGCAGCTTAACTCTTTTTAGCACAGATACGCAGTATTTT
-	TRBV5-1	-	TRBJ2-7	CASSLAAYEQYF	TGCGCCAGCAGCTTGGCTGCCTACGAGCAGTACTTC
-	TRBV20-1	-	TRBJ2-7	CSALGAVEQYF	TGCAGTGCCCTGGGGGCAGTCGAGCAGTACTTC
TRBD2	TRBV7-9	-	TRBJ2-3	CASSSPAGVSDTQYF	TGTGCCAGCAGCTCGCCAGCGGGAGTCTCAGATACGCAGTATTTT
-	TRBV7-2	-	TRBJ1-1	CASSLVSYRDTPEAFF	TGTGCCAGCAGCTTAGTCTCTTACCGGGACACCCCTGAAGCTTTCTTT
-	TRBV27	-	TRBJ2-7	CASSFYPSHEQYF	TGTGCCAGCAGTTTTTACCCTAGTCACGAGCAGTACTTC
TRBD1	TRBV29-1	-	TRBJ1-1	CSVPGRTGGTEAFF	TGCAGCGTGCCAGGCCGGACAGGGGGCACTGAAGCTTTCTTT
-	TRBV9	-	TRBJ1-3	CASSVGEGPGENTIYF	TGTGCCAGCAGCGTAGGTGAGGGCCCGGGGGAAAACACCATATATTTT
-	TRBV2	-	TRBJ2-3	CASSEGRGDTQYF	TGTGCCAGCAGTGAGGGACGGGGGGATACGCAGTATTTT
-	TRBV7-3	once	TRBJ2-2	CASSIMANTGELFF	TGTGCCAGCAGCATAATGGCCAACACCGGGGAGCTGTTTTTT
TRBD2	TRBV5-4	-	TRBJ2-7	CASSPTSATYEQYF	TGTGCCAGCAGCCCCACTAGCGCTACCTACGAGCAGTACTTC